This is a list of T cell receptor beta chains from one sample in a study of cytomegalovirus exposure and HLA in healthy donors. Libraries were prepared by immunoSEQ multiplex PCR; TCRdb keeps only in-frame clonotypes and omits some of them. The table shows some 150,000 clones, with 65% to 90% occurring only once. Material: PBMCs. The receptor source for this set is a woman in her twenties or thirties in good health and CMV-seronegative. CDR3s include the opening cysteine and the closing phenylalanine or tryptophan. Fields, in order: J gene, V gene, CDR3 protein.

j_call: TRBJ1-2; v_call: TRBV29-1; cdr3_aa: CSVSSGTVGYGYTF
j_call: TRBJ2-7; v_call: TRBV23-1; cdr3_aa: CASSQSAGDSYEQYF
j_call: TRBJ2-1; v_call: TRBV7-3; cdr3_aa: CASSLGDTYNEQFF
j_call: TRBJ1-5; v_call: TRBV19; cdr3_aa: CASSKVHSNQPQHF
j_call: TRBJ2-7; v_call: TRBV5-1; cdr3_aa: CASSLNKRTGGSYEQYF
j_call: TRBJ1-2; v_call: TRBV5-1; cdr3_aa: CASSAGLVEGYTF
j_call: TRBJ2-7; v_call: TRBV2; cdr3_aa: CASSGGGTGAYEQYF
j_call: TRBJ2-5; v_call: TRBV7-9; cdr3_aa: CASSPYQETQYF
j_call: TRBJ1-3; v_call: TRBV7-9; cdr3_aa: CASSLGRGNTIYF
j_call: TRBJ2-4; v_call: TRBV6-6; cdr3_aa: CASSYYSLLAKNIQYF
j_call: TRBJ2-7; v_call: TRBV11-2; cdr3_aa: CASRASGSYEQYF
j_call: TRBJ1-3; v_call: TRBV5-1; cdr3_aa: CASSLLAGGASGNTIYF
j_call: TRBJ1-3; v_call: TRBV19; cdr3_aa: CASSPGQAGNTIYF
j_call: TRBJ2-1; v_call: TRBV10-3; cdr3_aa: CAIRQGTLYNEQFF
j_call: TRBJ1-5; v_call: TRBV6-6; cdr3_aa: CASSLGQGSNQPQHF
j_call: TRBJ1-1; v_call: TRBV10-3; cdr3_aa: CAIRGENEAFF
j_call: -; v_call: TRBV7-9; cdr3_aa: CASSFSGFNEQYF
j_call: TRBJ1-2; v_call: TRBV7-8; cdr3_aa: CASSLAPVYGSGYGYTF
j_call: TRBJ2-7; v_call: TRBV21-1; cdr3_aa: CASSKERAGAENHSYEQYF
j_call: TRBJ2-7; v_call: TRBV2; cdr3_aa: CASSPTGAYEQYF
j_call: TRBJ2-7; v_call: TRBV2; cdr3_aa: CASSRRQGGNEQYF
j_call: TRBJ2-7; v_call: TRBV6-5; cdr3_aa: CASSYLGLADYEQYF
j_call: TRBJ1-2; v_call: TRBV7-2; cdr3_aa: CASSLVRTEYGYTF
j_call: -; v_call: TRBV2; cdr3_aa: CASRAGTQSYEQYF
j_call: TRBJ1-1; v_call: TRBV6-1; cdr3_aa: CASSEGAERAAFF
j_call: TRBJ1-1; v_call: TRBV5-4; cdr3_aa: CASRGGPGEDTEAFF
j_call: TRBJ1-4; v_call: TRBV7-2; cdr3_aa: CASSLETAGNEKLFF
j_call: TRBJ1-3; v_call: TRBV6-6; cdr3_aa: CASNRGSGNTIYF
j_call: TRBJ2-1; v_call: TRBV19; cdr3_aa: CASSIGSGGYNEQFF
j_call: TRBJ2-1; v_call: TRBV19; cdr3_aa: CASRGTRSSYNEQFF
j_call: TRBJ1-6; v_call: TRBV30; cdr3_aa: CAWSAGTSGTGIQALHF
j_call: TRBJ2-3; v_call: TRBV30; cdr3_aa: CAWRWGGPDTQYF
j_call: TRBJ2-2; v_call: TRBV6-5; cdr3_aa: CASSPWDTNTGELFF
j_call: TRBJ1-1; v_call: TRBV5-4; cdr3_aa: CASSLGQGVTEAFF
j_call: TRBJ1-1; v_call: TRBV10-3; cdr3_aa: CAISDKAGNTEAFF
j_call: TRBJ2-7; v_call: TRBV10-3; cdr3_aa: CAIRAGQGVYEQYF
j_call: TRBJ1-2; v_call: TRBV18; cdr3_aa: CASSPTDSSNYGYTF
j_call: TRBJ1-1; v_call: TRBV7-2; cdr3_aa: CASSPWGVDTEAFF
j_call: TRBJ1-6; v_call: TRBV2; cdr3_aa: CASIDRPYSPLHF
j_call: TRBJ1-3; v_call: TRBV7-6; cdr3_aa: CASSPHYRSGNTIYF
j_call: TRBJ2-3; v_call: TRBV10-2; cdr3_aa: CASSDSRGTDTQYF
j_call: TRBJ1-3; v_call: TRBV6-6; cdr3_aa: CASSRGTWAVENTIYF
j_call: TRBJ1-1; v_call: TRBV10-3; cdr3_aa: CAISSHGAGGSNTEAFF
j_call: TRBJ2-1; v_call: TRBV4-1; cdr3_aa: CASSQFGRGLYNEQFF
j_call: TRBJ2-2; v_call: TRBV28; cdr3_aa: CASRLAGLETGELFF
j_call: TRBJ2-7; v_call: TRBV19; cdr3_aa: CASSIRVAGGQKYYEQYF
j_call: TRBJ2-1; v_call: TRBV7-3; cdr3_aa: CASSPSSGSSDEQFF
j_call: TRBJ2-2; v_call: TRBV2; cdr3_aa: CATSETGGYTGELFF
j_call: TRBJ1-6; v_call: TRBV7-9; cdr3_aa: CSSSSRPSDFNSPLHF
j_call: TRBJ1-1; v_call: TRBV18; cdr3_aa: CASSPLQGDGTEAFF
j_call: TRBJ2-3; v_call: TRBV30; cdr3_aa: CAWSVLAGDPDTQYF
j_call: TRBJ2-5; v_call: TRBV6-1; cdr3_aa: CASSGYRGTGLVWQYF
j_call: TRBJ1-5; v_call: TRBV19; cdr3_aa: CASSLGTGGGPQHF
j_call: TRBJ2-3; v_call: TRBV19; cdr3_aa: CASSTMDTQYF
j_call: TRBJ1-5; v_call: TRBV6-1; cdr3_aa: CASSETGYSNQPQHF
j_call: TRBJ1-5; v_call: TRBV30; cdr3_aa: CAWSVKGLYNQPQHF